These 30 T cell receptor beta chains were all obtained from the same sample, sequenced in a study of PD-1 blockade in mismatch repair-deficient tumors. This table comes from immunoSEQ multiplex PCR, and its TCRdb copy is limited to in-frame clones, with some not included. The sample includes approximately 38,000 clones, about 76% of them seen just once. The specimen was peripheral blood, collected 4 weeks after starting pembrolizumab. These TCRs come from an adult with mismatch repair-deficient cancer.

V is TRBV30 and J is TRBJ1-5; D remains ambiguous. The CDR3 loop spans 13 amino acids. Germline V lookup: CDR1 GTSNPN, CDR2 SVGIG (reference sequence). Trimming pared 1 base from V and 4 bases from J, leaving 8 bases between. CDR3 protein: CAWSALENQPQHF. In DNA, the CDR3 is TGTGCCTGGAGTGCTCTTGAAAATCAGCCCCAGCATTTT.

This clone was observed once. This chain connects TRBV7-6 to TRBJ2-5, with 8 nucleotides matching TRBD1. V gave up 0 bases and J gave up 4 bases; unmatched junction bases: 7. This CDR3 is built from 16 residues. Germline-derived CDR1 and CDR2 are SGHVS and FNYEAQ. CDR3 sequence: CASSLAPDRGRETQYF. The CDR3 nucleotides are TGTGCCAGCAGCTTAGCCCCAGACAGGGGCCGAGAGACCCAGTACTTC.

This clone has just one count. This sequence joins TRBV9 and TRBJ2-6; 9 positions agree with TRBD2. CDR1 and CDR2 from the germline V gene are SGDLS and YYNGEE. V gave up 0 bases and J gave up 1 base; unmatched junction bases: 8. The CDR3 is 19 amino acids. The DNA of the CDR3 is TGTGCCAGCAGCGTAGCGTTGGCCGCGGGAGGGTCTGGGGCCAACGTCCTGACTTTC. It encodes CASSVALAAGGSGANVLTF.

The rearrangement joins TRBV29-1 to TRBJ2-7; D possibly corresponds to TRBD2 (6 bases). The CDR3 sequence is 12 residues long. Germline V gene sequence: CDR1 SQVTM, CDR2 ANQGSEA. The V end was cut by 7 bases, the J end by 5 bases, with 15 bases between. The CDR3 bases are TGCAGCGGGGATGACGGGGGTGACGAGCAGTACTTC. Residues: CSGDDGGDEQYF.

By share, this clone ranks as medium-sized. V usage is TRBV4-2 and J usage is TRBJ2-1; 8 bases match TRBD2. CDR1 LGHNA and CDR2 YNFKEQ come from the germline V gene. The ends lost 0 bases at V and 3 bases at J; junction bases unmatched: 7. The CDR3 consists of 17 residues. As DNA, the CDR3 is TGTGCCAGCAGCCAAGAGGGACTAGACGATTACTACAATGAGCAGTTCTTC. Its translation is CASSQEGLDDYYNEQFF.

The chain has TRBV11-2 and TRBJ2-3; D not certain. Germline values: CDR1 SGHAT, CDR2 FQNNGV. The ends were cut back, 5 bases at V and 14 bases at J, with 14 bases in the middle. This CDR3 spans 11 amino acids. As DNA, the CDR3 is TGTGCCAGCAGCCGGACCCGATGGGGGTATTTT. Encoded protein: CASSRTRWGYF. Full variable domain (outside the CDR3, taken from reference TRBV11-2 and TRBJ2-3): EAGVAQSPRYKIIEKRQSVAFWCNPISGHATLYWYQQILGQGPKLLIQFQNNGVVDDSQLPKDRFSAERLKGVDSTLKIQPAKLEDSAVYLCASSRTRWGYFGPGTRLTVL.

The V call is TRBV18, the J call TRBJ1-1; tentatively, D is TRBD1 (5 bases). V dropped 2 bases and J dropped 3 bases, with 10 bases sitting between them. This CDR3 comprises 14 residues. Germline CDR1 and CDR2: KGHSH and LQKENI. The CDR3, as DNA: TGTGCCAGCTCACCAGTGGGGGTTGACACTGAAGCTTTCTTT. It encodes CASSPVGVDTEAFF. Drawing the rest from reference TRBV18 and TRBJ1-1, the complete variable domain is NAGVMQNPRHLVRRRGQEARLRCSPMKGHSHVYWYRQLPEEGLKFMVYLQKENIIDESGMPKERFSAEFPKEGPSILRIQQVVRGDSAAYFCASSPVGVDTEAFFGQGTRLTVV.

This clone has just a few counts. The chain is built from TRBV23-1 and TRBJ1-2; D possibly corresponds to TRBD1 (6 bases). TRBV23-1 carries the ORF label, with uncertain function. The CDR3 covers 11 residues. The ends were cut back, 11 bases at V and 8 bases at J, with 15 bases in the middle. The CDR3 DNA reads as TGCGCCCCAGCGGGGGGCGGCGGCTACACCTTC. It encodes CAPAGGGGYTF.

The rearrangement links TRBV6-6 to TRBJ2-1; no definite D call. Germline assignment: CDR1 MNHNY and CDR2 SVGAGI (reference sequence). This CDR3 is 12 amino acids long. V was pared by 7 bases and J by 7 bases, with 11 bases between. In nucleotides, the CDR3 is TGTGCCAGCAACAAAGGCTGGAATGAGCAGTTCTTC. Translating gives CASNKGWNEQFF.

The V call is TRBV28, the J call TRBJ1-4; possibly TRBD1 for D (5 bases). The germline V and J ends were trimmed by 3 bases and 6 bases, with 11 bases remaining between them. Germline assignment: CDR1 MDHEN and CDR2 SYDVKM. CDR3 length equals 14 residues. This chain's CDR3 is CASSFQGGDEKLFF. DNA of the CDR3: TGTGCCAGCAGTTTTCAGGGTGGGGATGAAAAACTGTTTTTT. Looking up the rest from reference TRBV28 and TRBJ1-4 gives the full variable domain: DVKVTQSSRYLVKRTGEKVFLECVQDMDHENMFWYRQDPGLGLRLIYFSYDVKMKEKGDIPEGYSVSREKKERFSLILESASTNQTSMYLCASSFQGGDEKLFFGSGTQLSVL.

This chain connects TRBV10-2 to TRBJ2-3, with 8 bases identical to TRBD1. CDR3 length: 13 amino acids. From germline, CDR1 is WSHSY and CDR2 SAAADI. Trimming removed 8 bases from V and 5 bases from J; junction bases left unmatched: 6. In DNA, the CDR3 is TGCGCCAGCGAGGCAGGGGGCGTAGATACGCAGTATTTT. Translation gives CASEAGGVDTQYF.

The J gene is TRBJ2-7, the V gene TRBV28; D gene ambiguous. The ends were cut back, 3 bases at V and 2 bases at J, with 11 bases in the middle. This CDR3 region has 14 residues. CDR1 is MDHEN, CDR2 SYDVKM, per germline. The CDR3 sequence: CASSFHGLTYEQYF. CDR3 nucleotide sequence: TGTGCCAGCAGTTTTCATGGGTTAACCTACGAGCAGTACTTC.

The chain is built from TRBV30 and TRBJ2-7; D is perhaps TRBD1 (5 bases). The CDR3 spans 13 residues. The germline CDR1 and CDR2 sequences are GTSNPN and SVGIG (reference sequence). V was cut by 0 bases and J by 3 bases, with 9 bases left in between. The CDR3 spells CAWSVRQGYEQYF. DNA for the CDR3: TGTGCCTGGAGTGTAAGGCAGGGCTACGAGCAGTACTTC.

V usage is TRBV6-5 and J usage is TRBJ1-4, with no clear D. The germline gives CDR1 MNHEY, CDR2 SVGAGI. This CDR3 contains 12 residues. Trimming removed 2 bases at V and 8 bases at J, with 6 bases between. CDR3 residues: CASSYAGEKLFF. CDR3 nucleotides: TGTGCCAGCAGTTACGCGGGAGAAAAACTGTTTTTT.

The gene calls are TRBV7-6 and TRBJ2-7; 9 bases agree with TRBD2. Germline assignment: CDR1 SGHVS and CDR2 FNYEAQ. Trimming took 0 bases from V and 1 from J; bases not matched to a gene: 7. The CDR3 spans 17 residues. CDR3 coding DNA: TGTGCCAGCAGCTTAGCGGCACCGGGACTAGCATCCTACGAGCAGTACTTC. Translated, it gives CASSLAAPGLASYEQYF.

This clone was observed a handful of times. The chain carries TRBV5-1 and TRBJ2-1; TRBD2 might be the D (5 bases). Per the germline V gene, CDR1 is SGHRS and CDR2 is YFSETQ. With 4 bases removed from V and 7 bases from J, the gap between germline ends came to 12 bases. This CDR3 is 13 amino acids long. CDR3 amino acids: CASSLGRVNEQFF. The DNA of the CDR3 is TGCGCCAGCAGCCTAGGGCGGGTTAATGAGCAGTTCTTC.

This chain uses TRBV4-1 with TRBJ2-2, with D tentatively TRBD2 (7 bases). CDR1 MGHRA and CDR2 YSYEKL come from the germline V gene. V shed 0 bases and J shed 4 bases, with 15 bases lying between them. This CDR3 region has 17 residues. CDR3 loop: CASSQEGGGLGTGELFF. The DNA of the CDR3 is TGCGCCAGCAGCCAAGAAGGGGGAGGGCTTGGCACCGGGGAGCTGTTTTTT.

This rearrangement joins TRBV7-2 to TRBJ1-1; D not resolved. CDR1 is SGHTA, CDR2 FQGNSA, per germline. V was cut by 4 bases and J by 6 bases, with 9 bases left in between. The CDR3 extends over 12 amino acids. CDR3 sequence reads: CASSYYPAEAFF. The CDR3, as DNA: TGTGCCAGCAGCTATTATCCCGCTGAAGCTTTCTTT.

This clone came up a few times. The rearrangement joins TRBV18 to TRBJ1-2; D is uncertain. Germline V gives CDR1 KGHSH, CDR2 LQKENI. Trimming took off 2 bases at V and 2 bases at J, with 9 bases between the two ends. This CDR3 contains 14 residues. The CDR3 DNA sequence: TGTGCCAGCTCACCAGGACGGACCAACTATGGCTACACCTTC. Translating gives CASSPGRTNYGYTF.

This clone was recorded once. The chain is built from TRBV6-9 and TRBJ1-2, with TRBD1 as a possible D gene (5 bases). The CDR3 is made up of 13 amino acids. V lost 5 bases to trimming and J lost 8 bases, with 15 bases between them. Germline V CDR1 and CDR2: MNHGY, SVAAGI. CDR3 DNA sequence: TGTGCCAGCAGTCTCCGGGACCTCCAGGGCTACACCTTC. Translating it yields CASSLRDLQGYTF.

The chain recombines TRBV9 with TRBJ2-1, with 7 positions matching TRBD2. The germline V gene encodes CDR1 SGDLS and CDR2 YYNGEE. Germline trimming cut 2 bases from V and 9 bases from J; bases unmatched to any gene: 14. The CDR3 contains 16 residues. The CDR3 is CASSVPEAGTLGEQFF. The CDR3 DNA reads TGTGCCAGCAGCGTCCCCGAAGCGGGAACCCTAGGTGAGCAGTTCTTC.

On this clone: The sample contains more than one DNA sequence encoding this CDR3. The rearrangement uses TRBV5-1 and TRBJ2-3; D gene ambiguous. There are 13 residues in the CDR3. Trimming pared 2 bases from V and 0 bases from J, leaving 4 bases between. Germline values: CDR1 SGHRS, CDR2 YFSETQ. Written as DNA, the CDR3 is TGCGCCAGCAGCTTCAGTAGCACAGATACGCAGTATTTT. It translates to CASSFSSTDTQYF.

V gene TRBV7-9 combines with J gene TRBJ2-1, with D unclear. Trimming removed 5 bases from V and 0 bases from J, with 14 bases in between. The V gene's germline CDR1 is SEHNR and CDR2 FQNEAQ (reference sequence). The CDR3 consists of 16 residues. CDR3 region: CASSPRASSSYNEQFF. CDR3 bases: TGTGCCAGCAGCCCTAGGGCCAGCAGCTCCTACAATGAGCAGTTCTTC.

The V call is TRBV6-5, the J call TRBJ1-2, with D maybe TRBD1 (6 bases). The germline V and J ends were trimmed by 0 bases and 7 bases, with 9 bases remaining between them. Germline V gives CDR1 MNHEY, CDR2 SVGAGI. The CDR3 covers 13 residues. The CDR3 sequence: CASSYSGAGGYTF. The CDR3 DNA reads TGTGCCAGCAGTTACTCGGGGGCGGGTGGCTACACCTTC.

The chain combines TRBV29-1 with TRBJ2-5; tentatively, D is TRBD2 (5 bases). From germline, CDR1 is SQVTM and CDR2 ANQGSEA. V dropped 4 bases and J dropped 5 bases, with 14 bases sitting between them. CDR3 length equals 13 residues. The CDR3 DNA sequence: TGCAGCGTTGGATCAGTAGCGACTGAGACCCAGTACTTC. Protein sequence: CSVGSVATETQYF.

The chain links TRBV7-9 to TRBJ2-1, with no clear D. Germline V CDR1 and CDR2: SEHNR, FQNEAQ (reference sequence). This CDR3 has 12 residues. Trimming shortened V by 5 bases and J by 4 bases, and 6 bases separated the two germline ends. The CDR3 region has the DNA TGTGCCAGCAGCCTCCGGTACAATGAGCAGTTCTTC. This sequence encodes CASSLRYNEQFF.

The gene calls are TRBV21-1 and TRBJ2-7; the table calls TRBD1, which could not be checked here. TRBV21-1 is termed a pseudogene. The CDR3 has 14 residues. The DNA for the CDR3 is TGTGCCAGCAGCCCTAGGGGCGTATCCTACGAGCAGTACTTC. Its translation: CASSPRGVSYEQYF.

This clone appeared a few times. This chain connects TRBV10-3 to TRBJ2-1, with 11 bases aligning to TRBD2. Germline CDR1 and CDR2: ENHRY and SYGVKD. This CDR3 spans 16 amino acids. After removal of 0 bases from V and 6 bases from J, the junction contained 4 bases not matched to a gene. CDR3 protein: CAISESGTSGPNEQFF. DNA for the CDR3: TGTGCCATCAGTGAGTCCGGGACTAGCGGACCCAATGAGCAGTTCTTC.

J is TRBJ2-3 and V is TRBV30; 8 nucleotides align to TRBD2. Germline V CDR1 and CDR2: GTSNPN, SVGIG (reference sequence). V was clipped by 3 bases and J by 5 bases; unmatched bases: 4. The CDR3 contains 13 residues. The chain's CDR3 is CAWSGRVGDTQYF. As DNA, the CDR3 is TGTGCCTGGAGCGGGAGGGTGGGAGATACGCAGTATTTT.

This clone is labeled large. V is TRBV4-3 and J is TRBJ2-2; TRBD2 agrees at 10 bases. This CDR3 region has 17 residues. V gave up 0 bases and J gave up 7 bases; unmatched junction bases: 8. The germline V gene has CDR1 LGHNA and CDR2 YSLEER. CDR3 in DNA: TGCGCCAGCAGCCAAGATGGGCTAGCGGGAGCCGGCGGGGAGCTGTTTTTT. It specifies CASSQDGLAGAGGELFF.